This TCR beta chain stems from a study of blood T cells in healthy people across ages. Study-level background: Template switching recovered approximately one barcoded beta molecule for every two T cells.

PCR was performed a second time for about 7 to 12 cycles using a sample-barcoded 5' primer and a J-beta primer mix. TCRdb recomputed calls from the 5' RACE reads with MiXCR, one row per CDR3 protein. Here the sample spans about 1 million distinct CDR3 sequences, 40% to 55% being singletons. Germline CDR1 SEHNR, CDR2 FQNEAQ (reference sequence). The CDR3 length is 16 residues. Trimming removed 1 base at V and 3 bases at J, with 13 bases between. Each sample had at least 6 million PBMCs isolated. The sequenced sample was blood. This TCR came from a woman in her sixties in good health. The gene calls are TRBV7-9 and TRBJ2-1; no clear D gene. The CDR3 loop is CASSLVLWDGYNEQFF. DNA of the CDR3: TGTGCCAGCAGCTTAGTACTGTGGGATGGCTACAATGAGCAGTTCTTC.